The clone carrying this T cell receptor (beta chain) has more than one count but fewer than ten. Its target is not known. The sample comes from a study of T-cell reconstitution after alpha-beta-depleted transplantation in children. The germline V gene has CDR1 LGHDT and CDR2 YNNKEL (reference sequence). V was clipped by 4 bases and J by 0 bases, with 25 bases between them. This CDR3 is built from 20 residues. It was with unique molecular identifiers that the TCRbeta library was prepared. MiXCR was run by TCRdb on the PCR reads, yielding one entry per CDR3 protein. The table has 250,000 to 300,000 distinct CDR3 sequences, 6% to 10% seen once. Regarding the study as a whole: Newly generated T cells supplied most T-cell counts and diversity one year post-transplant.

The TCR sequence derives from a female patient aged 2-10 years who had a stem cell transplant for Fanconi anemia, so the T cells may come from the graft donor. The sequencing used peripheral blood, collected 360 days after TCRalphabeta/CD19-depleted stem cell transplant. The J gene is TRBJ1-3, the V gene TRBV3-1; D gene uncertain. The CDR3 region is CASSPYLGTRTTNSGNTIYF. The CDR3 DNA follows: TGTGCCAGCAGCCCTTATCTCGGCACAAGGACCACGAACTCTGGAAACACCATATATTTT.